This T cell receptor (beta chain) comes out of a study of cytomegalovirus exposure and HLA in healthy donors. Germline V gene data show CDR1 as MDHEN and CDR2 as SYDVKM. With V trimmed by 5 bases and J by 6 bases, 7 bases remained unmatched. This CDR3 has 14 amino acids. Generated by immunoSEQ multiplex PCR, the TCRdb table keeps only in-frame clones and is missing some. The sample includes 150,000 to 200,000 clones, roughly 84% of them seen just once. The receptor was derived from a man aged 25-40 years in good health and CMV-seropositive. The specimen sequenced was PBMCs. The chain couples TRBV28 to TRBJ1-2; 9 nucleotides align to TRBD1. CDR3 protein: CASSISQGANGYTF. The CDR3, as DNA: TGTGCCAGCAGTATTTCACAGGGGGCGAATGGCTACACCTTC.